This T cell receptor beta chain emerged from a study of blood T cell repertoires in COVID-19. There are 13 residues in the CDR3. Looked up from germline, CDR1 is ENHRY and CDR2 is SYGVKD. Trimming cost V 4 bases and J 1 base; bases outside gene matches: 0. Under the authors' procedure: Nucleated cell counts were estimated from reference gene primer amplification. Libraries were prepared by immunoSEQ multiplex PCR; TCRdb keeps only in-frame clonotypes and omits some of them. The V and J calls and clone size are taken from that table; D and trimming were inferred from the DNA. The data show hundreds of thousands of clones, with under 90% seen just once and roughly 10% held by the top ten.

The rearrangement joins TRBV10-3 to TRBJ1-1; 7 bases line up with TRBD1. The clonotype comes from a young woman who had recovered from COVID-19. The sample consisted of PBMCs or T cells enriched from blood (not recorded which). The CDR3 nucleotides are TGTGCCATCAGTGGACAGGGGAACACTGAAGCTTTCTTT. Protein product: CAISGQGNTEAFF.